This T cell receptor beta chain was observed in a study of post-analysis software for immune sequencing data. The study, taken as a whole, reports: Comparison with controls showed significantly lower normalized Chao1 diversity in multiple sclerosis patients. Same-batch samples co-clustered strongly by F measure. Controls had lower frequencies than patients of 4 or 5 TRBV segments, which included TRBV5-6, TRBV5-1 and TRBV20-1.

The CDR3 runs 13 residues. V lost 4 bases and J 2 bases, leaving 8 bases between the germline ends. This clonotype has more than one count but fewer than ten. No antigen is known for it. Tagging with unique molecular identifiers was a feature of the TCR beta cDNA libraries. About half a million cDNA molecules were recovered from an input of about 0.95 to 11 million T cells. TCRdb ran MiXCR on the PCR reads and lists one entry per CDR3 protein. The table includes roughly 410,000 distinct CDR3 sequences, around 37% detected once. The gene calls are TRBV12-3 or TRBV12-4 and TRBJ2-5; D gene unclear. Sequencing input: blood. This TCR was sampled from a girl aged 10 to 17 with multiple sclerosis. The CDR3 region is CASSSQPQETQYF. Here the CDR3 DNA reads TGTGCCAGCAGTTCCCAGCCTCAAGAGACCCAGTACTTC.